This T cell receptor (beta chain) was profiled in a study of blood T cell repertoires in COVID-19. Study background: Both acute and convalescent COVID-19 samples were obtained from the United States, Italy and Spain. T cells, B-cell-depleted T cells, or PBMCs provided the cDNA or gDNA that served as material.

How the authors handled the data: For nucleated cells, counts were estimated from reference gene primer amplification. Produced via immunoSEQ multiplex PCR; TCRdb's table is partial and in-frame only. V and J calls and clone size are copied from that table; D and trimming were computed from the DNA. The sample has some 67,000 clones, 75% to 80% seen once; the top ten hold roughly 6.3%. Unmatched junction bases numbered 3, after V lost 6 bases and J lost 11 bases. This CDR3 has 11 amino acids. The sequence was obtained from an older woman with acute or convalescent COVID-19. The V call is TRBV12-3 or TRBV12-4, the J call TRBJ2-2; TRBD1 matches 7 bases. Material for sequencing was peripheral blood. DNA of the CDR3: TGTGCCAGCAGCCGGACAGGAGAGCTGTTTTTT. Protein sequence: CASSRTGELFF.